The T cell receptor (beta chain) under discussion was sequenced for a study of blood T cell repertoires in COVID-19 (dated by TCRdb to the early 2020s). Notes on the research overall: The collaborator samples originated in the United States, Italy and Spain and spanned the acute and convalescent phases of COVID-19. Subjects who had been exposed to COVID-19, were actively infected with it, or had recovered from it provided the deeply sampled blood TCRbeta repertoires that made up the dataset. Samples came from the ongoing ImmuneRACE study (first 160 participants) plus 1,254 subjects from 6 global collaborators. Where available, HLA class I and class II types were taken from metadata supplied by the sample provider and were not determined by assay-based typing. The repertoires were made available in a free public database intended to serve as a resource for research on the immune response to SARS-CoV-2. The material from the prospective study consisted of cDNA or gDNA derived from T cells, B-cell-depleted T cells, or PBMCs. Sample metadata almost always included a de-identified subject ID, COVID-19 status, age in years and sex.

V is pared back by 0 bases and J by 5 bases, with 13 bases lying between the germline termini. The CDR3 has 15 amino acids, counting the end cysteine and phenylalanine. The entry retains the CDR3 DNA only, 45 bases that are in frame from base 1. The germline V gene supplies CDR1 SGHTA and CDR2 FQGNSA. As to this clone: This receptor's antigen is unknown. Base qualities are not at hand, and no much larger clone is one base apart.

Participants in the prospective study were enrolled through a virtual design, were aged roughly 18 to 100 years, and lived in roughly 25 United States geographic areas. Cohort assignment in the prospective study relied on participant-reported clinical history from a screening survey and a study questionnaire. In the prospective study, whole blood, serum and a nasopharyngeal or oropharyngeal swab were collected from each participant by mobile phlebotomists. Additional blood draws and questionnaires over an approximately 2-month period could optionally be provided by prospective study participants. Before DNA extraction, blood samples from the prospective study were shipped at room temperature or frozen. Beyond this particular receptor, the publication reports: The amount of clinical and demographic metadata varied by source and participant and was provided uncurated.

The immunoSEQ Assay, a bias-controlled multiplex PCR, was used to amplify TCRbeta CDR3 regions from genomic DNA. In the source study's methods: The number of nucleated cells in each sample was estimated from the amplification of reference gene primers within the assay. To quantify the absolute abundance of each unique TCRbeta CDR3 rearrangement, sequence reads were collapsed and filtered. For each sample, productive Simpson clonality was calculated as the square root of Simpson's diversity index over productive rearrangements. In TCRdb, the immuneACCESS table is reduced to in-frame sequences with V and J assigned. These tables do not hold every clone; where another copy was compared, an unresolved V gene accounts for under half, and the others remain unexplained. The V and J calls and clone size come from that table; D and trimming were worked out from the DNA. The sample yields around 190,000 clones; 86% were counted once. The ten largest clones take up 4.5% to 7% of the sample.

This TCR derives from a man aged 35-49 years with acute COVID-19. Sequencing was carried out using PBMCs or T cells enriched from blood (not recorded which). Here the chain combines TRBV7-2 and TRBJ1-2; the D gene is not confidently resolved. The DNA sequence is TGTGCCAGCAGCTTAGCGGCGGGAGCCCAGTATGGCTACACCTTC. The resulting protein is CASSLAAGAQYGYTF.